This entry describes one TCR beta chain. Vbeta (60) and Jbeta (13) primers were used in the PCR. Repertoires were generated with immunoSEQ multiplex PCR, while TCRdb's copy carries only in-frame clones and drops some. This table has 200,000 to 250,000 clones, almost 85% appearing once. The source of the sample is a study of cytomegalovirus exposure and HLA in healthy donors. Study details: A data release that came early held some 84 million unique TCRs from HLA-typed donors.

V was pared by 6 bases and J by 2 bases, with 11 bases between. Germline V gives CDR1 SNHLY, CDR2 FYNNEI. The CDR3 is made up of 13 amino acids. The J gene is TRBJ2-7, the V gene TRBV2; a weak D match, TRBD2 (6 bases). Sequencing was done on a sample of PBMCs. The receptor was derived from a middle-aged woman in good health and CMV-seronegative. CDR3 nucleotides: TGTGCCAGCAGAGGGACTCTACCCTACGAGCAGTACTTC. It specifies CASRGTLPYEQYF. Full variable domain (outside the CDR3, taken from reference TRBV2 and TRBJ2-7): EPEVTQTPSHQVTQMGQEVILRCVPISNHLYFYWYRQILGQKVEFLVSFYNNEISEKSEIFDDQFSVERPDGSNFTLKIRSTKLEDSAMYFCASRGTLPYEQYFGPGTRLTVT.